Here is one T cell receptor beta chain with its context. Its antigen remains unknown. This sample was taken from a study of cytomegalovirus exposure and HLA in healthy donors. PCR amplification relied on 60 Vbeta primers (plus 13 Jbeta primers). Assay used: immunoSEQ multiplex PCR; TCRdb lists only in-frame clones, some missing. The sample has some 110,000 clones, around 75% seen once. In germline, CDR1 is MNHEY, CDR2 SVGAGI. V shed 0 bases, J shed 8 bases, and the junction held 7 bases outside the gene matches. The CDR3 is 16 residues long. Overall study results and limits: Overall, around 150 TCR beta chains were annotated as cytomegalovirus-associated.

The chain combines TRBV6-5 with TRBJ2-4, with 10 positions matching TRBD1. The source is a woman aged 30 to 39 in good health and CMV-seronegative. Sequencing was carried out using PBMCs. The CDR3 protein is CASSYSRRTGGYIQYF. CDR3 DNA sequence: TGTGCCAGCAGTTACTCTCGTAGGACAGGGGGATACATTCAGTACTTC.